These T cell receptor beta chains were read from a single sample in a study of T cells in Graves' hyperthyroidism and ophthalmopathy. TCRdb fed the multiplex PCR reads into MiXCR, producing one record per CDR3 protein. Altogether about 520,000 distinct CDR3 sequences are present, approximately 25% being singletons, with the ten largest covering around 11%. The sequencing input was blood. These receptors originate from a woman aged 30 to 39 with Graves' ophthalmopathy. Both conserved end residues are part of each CDR3. A D gene is named only where the DNA matches it firmly. A clone size is listed for some rows: how often the clone was seen (once, few, many), or a class if it is expanded.

D gene,J gene,V gene,clone size,CDR3 protein,CDR3 DNA
NA,TRBJ2-7,TRBV19,many,CARPRGSYEQYF,TGTGCCCGACCCAGGGGCTCCTACGAGCAGTACTTC
TRBD1,TRBJ1-2,TRBV12-3/TRBV12-4,NA,CASSYRTGEEGYTF,TGTGCCAGCAGTTATCGGACAGGGGAGGAAGGCTACACCTTC
NA,TRBJ2-7,TRBV29-1,many,CSVTASLSYEQYF,TGCAGCGTCACAGCGAGCCTCTCCTACGAGCAGTACTTC
NA,TRBJ1-1,TRBV6-1,NA,CASSDRWATEAFF,TGTGCCAGCAGTGACAGGTGGGCCACTGAAGCTTTCTTT
NA,TRBJ1-1,TRBV4-3,many,CASSPSGGQGHTEAFF,TGCGCCAGCAGCCCTAGCGGGGGGCAGGGGCACACTGAAGCTTTCTTT
NA,TRBJ2-2,TRBV4-1,NA,CASSQDRDYFSNTGELFF,TGCGCCAGCAGCCAAGATCGTGACTATTTTTCGAACACCGGGGAGCTGTTTTTT
NA,TRBJ1-2,TRBV4-1,once,CASNRQDRSNYGYTF,TGCGCCAGCAACCGCCAAGACAGGAGTAACTATGGCTACACCTTC
NA,TRBJ1-5,TRBV6-1,NA,CASKGGKANSNQPQHF,TGTGCCAGCAAGGGGGGTAAGGCAAATAGCAATCAGCCCCAGCATTTT
NA,TRBJ2-7,TRBV27,NA,CASSPGDSLQYF,TGTGCCAGCAGTCCAGGTGACAGCCTGCAGTACTTC
NA,TRBJ1-1,TRBV12-3/TRBV12-4,NA,CASSSRWQGPEAFF,TGTGCCAGCAGCTCAAGGTGGCAGGGGCCTGAAGCTTTCTTT
NA,TRBJ1-2,TRBV7-9,many,CASSSVGGSYGYTF,TGTGCCAGCAGCTCGGTGGGGGGCAGCTATGGCTACACCTTC
NA,TRBJ1-1,TRBV11-1,few,CASSFFSENTEAFF,TGTGCCAGCAGCTTTTTCTCAGAGAACACTGAAGCTTTCTTT
NA,TRBJ1-1,TRBV7-9,many,CASSSLGGPKNTEAFF,TGTGCCAGCAGCTCCCTGGGCGGGCCCAAGAACACTGAAGCTTTCTTT
TRBD2,TRBJ2-7,TRBV29-1,NA,CSVAGGSAYEQYF,TGCAGCGTTGCAGGCGGGAGCGCCTACGAGCAGTACTTC
NA,TRBJ2-7,TRBV6-2/TRBV6-3,NA,CASSYEDSYEQYF,TGTGCCAGCAGTTACGAGGACAGCTACGAGCAGTACTTC
NA,TRBJ1-2,TRBV3-1,NA,CASSLLGRENYGYTF,TGTGCCAGCAGCCTCCTAGGACGGGAGAACTATGGCTACACCTTC
NA,TRBJ1-1,TRBV3-1,many,CASSQASEAFF,TGTGCCAGCAGCCAAGCGAGTGAAGCTTTCTTT
TRBD2,TRBJ2-7,TRBV6-1,NA,CASSQNRAAGDEQYF,TGTGCCAGCAGTCAGAACCGGGCAGCGGGGGACGAGCAGTACTTC
TRBD2,TRBJ2-7,TRBV28,few,CASSPPLRLAGLAYEQYF,TGTGCCAGCAGCCCCCCCCTCCGACTAGCGGGTCTCGCCTACGAGCAGTACTTC
NA,TRBJ2-5,TRBV11-3,many,CASSRRTEDQETQYF,TGTGCCAGCAGCCGCCGGACAGAGGACCAAGAGACCCAGTACTTC
TRBD1,TRBJ1-1,TRBV7-8,NA,CASNRQGQNTEAFF,TGTGCCAGTAATCGACAGGGGCAGAACACTGAAGCTTTCTTT
NA,TRBJ1-2,TRBV6-5,many,CASSYSGRVKGYTF,TGTGCCAGCAGTTACTCTGGCAGGGTTAAAGGCTACACCTTC
NA,TRBJ2-2,TRBV15,many,CATSRDEFRGPTGELFF,TGTGCCACCAGCAGAGATGAGTTCAGGGGTCCTACCGGGGAGCTGTTTTTT
NA,TRBJ2-2,TRBV12-3/TRBV12-4,NA,CASSLDAPGWLSNTGELFF,TGTGCCAGCAGTTTAGATGCCCCTGGGTGGCTTTCGAACACCGGGGAGCTGTTTTTT
NA,TRBJ1-3,TRBV19,NA,CASSPRGPSSGNTIYF,TGTGCCAGTAGTCCTAGAGGTCCCAGCTCTGGAAACACCATATATTTT
NA,TRBJ1-1,TRBV9,many,CASSAGPWGPNTEAFF,TGTGCCAGCAGCGCAGGGCCTTGGGGACCGAACACTGAAGCTTTCTTT
NA,TRBJ2-2,TRBV25-1,many,CATGEQNTGELFF,TGTGCCACCGGAGAGCAGAACACCGGGGAGCTGTTTTTT
NA,TRBJ1-6,TRBV3-1,NA,CASSQAAGVSPLHF,TGTGCCAGCAGCCAGGCCGCAGGGGTTTCACCCCTCCACTTT
TRBD1,TRBJ2-4,TRBV27,NA,CASSSTWGQGQNIQYF,TGTGCCAGCAGTTCAACATGGGGACAGGGCCAAAACATTCAGTACTTC
NA,TRBJ1-1,TRBV6-5,NA,CASSYLSVTPFF,TGTGCCAGCAGTTACCTCTCCGTTACACCTTTCTTT
NA,TRBJ1-3,TRBV7-3,few,CASSLKGGASGNTIYF,TGTGCCAGCAGCTTAAAAGGAGGGGCTTCTGGAAACACCATATATTTT
NA,TRBJ2-7,TRBV6-5,NA,CASSLAWPYEQYF,TGTGCCAGCAGTTTGGCATGGCCCTACGAGCAGTACTTC
TRBD1,TRBJ1-5,TRBV6-2/TRBV6-3,many,CASLPRTGALSNQPQHF,TGTGCCAGCCTTCCCAGGACAGGGGCTCTTAGCAATCAGCCCCAGCATTTT
NA,TRBJ1-1,TRBV6-4,NA,CASKQGDMNTEAFF,TGTGCCAGCAAGCAGGGCGACATGAACACTGAAGCTTTCTTT
TRBD1,TRBJ1-5,TRBV6-5,NA,CASSYSRDREGQPQHF,TGTGCCAGCAGTTACTCCCGGGACAGGGAAGGTCAGCCCCAGCATTTT
NA,TRBJ1-1,TRBV12-3/TRBV12-4,many,CAGGRVDNTEAFF,TGTGCGGGGGGAAGGGTGGATAACACTGAAGCTTTCTTT
TRBD1,TRBJ1-2,TRBV6-1,many,CASRSIPGTDNYGYTF,TGTGCCAGCAGGAGCATCCCCGGGACAGATAACTATGGCTACACCTTC
NA,TRBJ2-7,TRBV6-1,few,CASRGAVGYEQYF,TGTGCCAGCAGGGGAGCGGTTGGATACGAGCAGTACTTC
NA,TRBJ1-5,TRBV18,NA,CASSPPGRMGQSSNQPQHF,TGTGCCAGCTCACCACCAGGTAGAATGGGACAAAGTAGCAATCAGCCCCAGCATTTT
TRBD2,TRBJ2-5,TRBV5-1,few,CASSSNLLAGGPETQYF,TGCGCCAGCAGCTCAAACCTACTAGCGGGGGGGCCGGAGACCCAGTACTTC
NA,TRBJ2-6,TRBV19,many,CASSRGANVLTF,TGTGCCAGTAGTAGGGGGGCCAACGTCCTGACTTTC
NA,TRBJ2-7,TRBV30,once,CAWVGYNGPYEQYF,TGTGCCTGGGTAGGTTATAACGGGCCCTACGAGCAGTACTTC
TRBD1,TRBJ1-1,TRBV6-1,many,CASSGNRGMNTEAFF,TGTGCCAGCAGTGGCAACAGGGGTATGAACACTGAAGCTTTCTTT
TRBD1,TRBJ1-1,TRBV6-4,many,CASSERGLTEAFF,TGTGCCAGCAGTGAGAGGGGGCTCACTGAAGCTTTCTTT
TRBD1,TRBJ2-7,TRBV7-2,many,CASSAAPGQGYEQYF,TGTGCCAGCAGCGCCGCTCCGGGACAGGGATACGAGCAGTACTTC
NA,TRBJ1-5,TRBV20-1,NA,CSAKPFWDQPQHF,TGCAGTGCAAAGCCCTTCTGGGATCAGCCCCAGCATTTT
NA,TRBJ1-2,TRBV4-1,NA,CASSQGLAARNYGYTF,TGCGCCAGCAGCCAAGGCCTCGCAGCGCGGAACTATGGCTACACCTTC
NA,TRBJ1-5,TRBV20-1,many,CSALGPSNQPQHF,TGCAGTGCCCTCGGACCGAGCAATCAGCCCCAGCATTTT
NA,TRBJ1-2,TRBV3-1,many,CASSRISNYGYTF,TGTGCCAGCAGCCGGATATCTAACTATGGCTACACCTTC
NA,TRBJ2-2,TRBV7-9,NA,CASSFSYLSTGELFF,TGTGCCAGCAGCTTTAGCTATTTGTCCACCGGGGAGCTGTTTTTT
NA,TRBJ1-6,TRBV6-5,NA,CASSYSTGTSHSPLHF,TGTGCCAGCAGTTACTCGACGGGCACGTCCCATTCACCCCTCCACTTT
NA,TRBJ2-7,TRBV4-1,many,CASSQGEGRDEQYF,TGCGCCAGCAGCCAAGGAGAAGGCAGGGACGAGCAGTACTTC
NA,TRBJ1-1,TRBV12-3/TRBV12-4,NA,CASVRGAEAFF,TGTGCCAGCGTTAGGGGCGCTGAAGCTTTCTTT
NA,TRBJ2-7,TRBV15,NA,CATSREGDGPSYEQYF,TGTGCCACCAGCAGAGAGGGGGACGGACCTTCCTACGAGCAGTACTTC
NA,TRBJ1-3,TRBV9,many,CASSVATIGNTIYF,TGTGCCAGCAGCGTAGCTACCATCGGAAACACCATATATTTT
NA,TRBJ1-1,TRBV29-1,NA,CSVTERDTEAFF,TGCAGCGTAACCGAGAGGGACACTGAAGCTTTCTTT